This TCR beta chain was captured in a study of technical replicates of blood from several donors. Germline CDR1 SEHNR, CDR2 FQNEAQ (reference sequence). V lost 2 bases to trimming and J lost 4 bases; unmatched junction nucleotides: 4. The CDR3 extends over 14 amino acids. This clone was seen a handful of times. Only in-frame clones appear in the TCRdb table, and some are missing; sequencing was by immunoSEQ multiplex PCR. The table lists around 81,000 clones, approximately 80% of them singletons, with approximately 3.5% in the top ten. The chain recombines TRBV7-9 with TRBJ1-1; 7 bases fit TRBD1. The source of this sequence is a human donor in good health. Some clones in this sample may be carry-over from other donors' samples. The sample comprised PBMCs. The CDR3 region is CASSLLQGGTEAFF. In DNA form, the CDR3 reads TGTGCCAGCAGCTTATTGCAGGGGGGCACTGAAGCTTTCTTT.